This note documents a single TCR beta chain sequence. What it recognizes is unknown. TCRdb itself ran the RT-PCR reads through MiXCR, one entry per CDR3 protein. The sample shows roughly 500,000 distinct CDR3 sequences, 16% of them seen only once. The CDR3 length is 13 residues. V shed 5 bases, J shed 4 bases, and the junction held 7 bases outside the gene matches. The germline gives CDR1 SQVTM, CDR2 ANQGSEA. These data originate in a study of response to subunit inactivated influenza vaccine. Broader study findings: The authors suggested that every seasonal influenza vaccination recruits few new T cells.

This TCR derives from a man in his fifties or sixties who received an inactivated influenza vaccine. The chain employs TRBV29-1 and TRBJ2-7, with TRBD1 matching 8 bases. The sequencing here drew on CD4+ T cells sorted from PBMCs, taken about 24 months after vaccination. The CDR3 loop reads CSVSGRGLYEQYF. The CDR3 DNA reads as TGCAGCGTTAGCGGCAGGGGGCTTTACGAGCAGTACTTC.